This TCR beta chain was sequenced in a study of T cells after yellow fever vaccination. Study-wide background: For low cell numbers, libraries were made with SMART-Seq v4 Ultra Low Input.

A universal primer site and UMIs were added as TCR cDNA was made by 5'RACE template switching. TCRdb re-called the 5' RACE reads through MiXCR, storing one row per CDR3 protein. This table holds 450,000 to 550,000 distinct CDR3 sequences, 15% to 20% found once. V lost 7 bases to trimming and J lost 4 bases, with 22 bases between them. Germline CDR1 and CDR2: SGHTA and FQGNSA. The CDR3 is 17 amino acids. V and J are TRBV7-2 and TRBJ2-2; tentative D call: TRBD2 (7 bases). The sequence came from a man aged 25-40 years who received the YFV17D yellow fever vaccine. The sample here was PBMCs, taken 15 days after the yellow fever booster vaccination. The CDR3 bases are TGTGCCAGCAATACCTACGGGGGCGGGAGCAGCACCGGGGAGCTGTTTTTT. Protein sequence: CASNTYGGGSSTGELFF.